This TCR beta chain was recorded in a study of T cell repertoires in cytomegalovirus infection. Overall study results and limits: Cumulative frequency (of public TCR beta family members) identified carriers of CMV plus the relevant HLA.

CDR3 length equals 13 residues. Germline lookup yields CDR1 MNHEY and CDR2 SVGEGT. Trimming took off 7 bases at V and 4 bases at J, with 13 bases between the two ends. A single record per CDR3 protein comes from TCRdb applying MiXCR to the reads. The sample has roughly 240,000 distinct CDR3 sequences; approximately 7% are singletons. This clonotype showed up many times. Its specificity is unknown. V gene TRBV6-2 or TRBV6-3 combines with J gene TRBJ1-1; D uncertain. This sequence was found in a human donor in good health (CMV status not recorded). Some clones in this sample may be carry-over from other donors' samples. Sequencing was done on a sample of PBMCs. The CDR3 DNA reads TGTGCCAGCAACTTAGATGGCCCCACTGAAGCTTTCTTT. Protein product: CASNLDGPTEAFF.